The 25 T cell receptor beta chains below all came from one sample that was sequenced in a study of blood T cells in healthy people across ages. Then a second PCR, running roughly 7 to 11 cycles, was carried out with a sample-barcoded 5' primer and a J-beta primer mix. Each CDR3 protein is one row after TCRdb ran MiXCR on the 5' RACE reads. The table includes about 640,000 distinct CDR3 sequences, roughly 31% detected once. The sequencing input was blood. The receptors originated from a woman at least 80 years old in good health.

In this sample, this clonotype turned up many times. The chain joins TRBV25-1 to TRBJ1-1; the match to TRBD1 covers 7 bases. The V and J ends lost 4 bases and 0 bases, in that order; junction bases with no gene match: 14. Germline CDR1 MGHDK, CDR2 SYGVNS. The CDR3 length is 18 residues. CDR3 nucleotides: TGTGCCAGCAGTGGGTCGACAGGGAGCGTGTCCATGAACACTGAAGCTTTCTTT. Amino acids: CASSGSTGSVSMNTEAFF. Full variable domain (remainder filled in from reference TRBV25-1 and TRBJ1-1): EADIYQTPRYLVIGTGKKITLECSQTMGHDKMYWYQQDPGMELHLIHYSYGVNSTEKGDLSSESTVSRIRTEHFPLTLESARPSHTSQYLCASSGSTGSVSMNTEAFFGQGTRLTVV.

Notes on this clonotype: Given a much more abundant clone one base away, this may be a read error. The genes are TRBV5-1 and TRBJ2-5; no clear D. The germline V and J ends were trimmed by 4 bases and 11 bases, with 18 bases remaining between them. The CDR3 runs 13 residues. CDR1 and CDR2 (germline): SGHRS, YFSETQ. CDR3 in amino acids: CASSPTLGFEQYF. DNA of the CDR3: TGCGCCAGCAGCCCCACTCTCGGGTTTGAGCAGTACTTC.

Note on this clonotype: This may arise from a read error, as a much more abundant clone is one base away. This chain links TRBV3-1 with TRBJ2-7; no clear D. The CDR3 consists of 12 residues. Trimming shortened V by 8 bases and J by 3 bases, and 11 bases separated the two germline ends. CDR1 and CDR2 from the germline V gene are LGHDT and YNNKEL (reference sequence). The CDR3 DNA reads TGTGCCAGCGGCTCCCGCTACTACGAGCAGTACTTC. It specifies CASGSRYYEQYF.

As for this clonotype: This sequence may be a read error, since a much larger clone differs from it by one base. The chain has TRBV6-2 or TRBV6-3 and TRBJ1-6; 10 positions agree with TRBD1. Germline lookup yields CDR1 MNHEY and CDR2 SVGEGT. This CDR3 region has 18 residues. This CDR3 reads CAGSPGQGMSSYNSPLHF. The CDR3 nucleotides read TGTGCCGGCAGTCCGGGACAGGGGATGAGCTCCTATAATTCACCCCTCCACTTT.

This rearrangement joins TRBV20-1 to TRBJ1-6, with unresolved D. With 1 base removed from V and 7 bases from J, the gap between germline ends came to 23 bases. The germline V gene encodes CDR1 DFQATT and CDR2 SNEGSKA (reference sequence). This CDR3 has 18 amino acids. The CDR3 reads CSARGRFDLNSLNSPLHF. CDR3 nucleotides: TGCAGTGCTAGAGGCCGTTTCGACTTAAACTCGTTAAATTCACCCCTCCACTTT.

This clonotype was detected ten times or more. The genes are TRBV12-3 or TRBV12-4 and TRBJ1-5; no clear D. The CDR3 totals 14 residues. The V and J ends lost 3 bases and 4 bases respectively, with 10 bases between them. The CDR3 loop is CASSFWGGNQPQHF. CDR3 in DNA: TGTGCCAGCAGTTTTTGGGGAGGGAATCAGCCCCAGCATTTT.

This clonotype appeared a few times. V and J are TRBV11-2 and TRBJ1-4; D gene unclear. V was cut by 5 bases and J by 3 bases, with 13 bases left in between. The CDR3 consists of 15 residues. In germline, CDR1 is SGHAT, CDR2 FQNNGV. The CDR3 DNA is TGTGCCAGCAGCAGAGGGCCGGTCCCTAATGAAAAACTGTTTTTT. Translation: CASSRGPVPNEKLFF.

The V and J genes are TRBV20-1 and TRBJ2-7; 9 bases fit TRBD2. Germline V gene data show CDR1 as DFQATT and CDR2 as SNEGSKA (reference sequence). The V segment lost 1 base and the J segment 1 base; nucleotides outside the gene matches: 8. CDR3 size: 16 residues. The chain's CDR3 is CSARVGSGSLSYEQYF. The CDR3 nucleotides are TGCAGTGCTAGAGTCGGTAGCGGGAGTTTATCCTACGAGCAGTACTTC.

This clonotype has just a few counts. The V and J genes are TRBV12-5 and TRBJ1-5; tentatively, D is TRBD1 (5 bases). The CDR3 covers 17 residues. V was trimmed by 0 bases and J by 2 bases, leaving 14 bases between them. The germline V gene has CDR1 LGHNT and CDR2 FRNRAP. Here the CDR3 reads CASGLVLVRVGNQPQHF. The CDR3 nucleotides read TGTGCTAGTGGTTTGGTACTTGTCAGGGTGGGCAATCAGCCCCAGCATTTT.

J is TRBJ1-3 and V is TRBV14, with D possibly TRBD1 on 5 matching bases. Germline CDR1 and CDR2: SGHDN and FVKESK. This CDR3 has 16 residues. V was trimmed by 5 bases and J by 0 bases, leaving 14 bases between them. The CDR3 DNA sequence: TGTGCCAGCAGCTGGGGACGAATGATCTCTGGAAACACCATATATTTT. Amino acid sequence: CASSWGRMISGNTIYF.

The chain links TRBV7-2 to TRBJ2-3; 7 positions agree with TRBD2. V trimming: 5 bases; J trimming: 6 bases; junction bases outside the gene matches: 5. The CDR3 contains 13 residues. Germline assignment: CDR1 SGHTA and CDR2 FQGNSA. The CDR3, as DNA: TGTGCCAGCAGCCCCGCCGGGAGGGATACGCAGTATTTT. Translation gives CASSPAGRDTQYF.

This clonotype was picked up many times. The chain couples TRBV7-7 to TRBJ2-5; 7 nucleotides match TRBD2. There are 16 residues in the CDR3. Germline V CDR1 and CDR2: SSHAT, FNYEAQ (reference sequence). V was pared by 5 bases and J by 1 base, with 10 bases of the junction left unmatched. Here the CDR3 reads CASSRGSGLIQETQYF. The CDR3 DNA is TGTGCCAGCAGCAGAGGTAGCGGGCTGATCCAAGAGACCCAGTACTTC.

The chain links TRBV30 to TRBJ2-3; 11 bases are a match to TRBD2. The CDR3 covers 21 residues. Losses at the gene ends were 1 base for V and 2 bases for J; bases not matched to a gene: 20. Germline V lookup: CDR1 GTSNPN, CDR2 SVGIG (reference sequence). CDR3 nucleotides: TGTGCCTGGAGTGGAGTTATCCCCCTAGCGGGGGGACCTCTGTCCACAGATACGCAGTATTTT. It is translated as CAWSGVIPLAGGPLSTDTQYF.

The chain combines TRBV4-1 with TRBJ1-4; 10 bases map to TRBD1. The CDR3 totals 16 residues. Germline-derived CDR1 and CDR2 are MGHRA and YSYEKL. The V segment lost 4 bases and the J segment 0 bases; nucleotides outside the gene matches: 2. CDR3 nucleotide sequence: TGCGCCAGCAGCCTCGGACAGGGGGCAACTAATGAAAAACTGTTTTTT. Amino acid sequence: CASSLGQGATNEKLFF.

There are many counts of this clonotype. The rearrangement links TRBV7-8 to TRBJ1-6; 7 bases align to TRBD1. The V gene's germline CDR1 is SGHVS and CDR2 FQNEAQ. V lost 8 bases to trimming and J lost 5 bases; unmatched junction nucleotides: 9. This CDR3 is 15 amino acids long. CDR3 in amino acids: CASRSGQVDNSPLHF. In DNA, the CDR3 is TGTGCCAGCCGGTCAGGACAGGTGGATAATTCACCCCTCCACTTT.

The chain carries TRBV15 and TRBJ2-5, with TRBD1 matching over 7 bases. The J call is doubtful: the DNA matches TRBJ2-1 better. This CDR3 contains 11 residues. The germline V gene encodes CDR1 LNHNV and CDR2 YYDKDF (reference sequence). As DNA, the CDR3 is TGTGCCACCGGGACAGAAGAGGCCCAGTTCTTC. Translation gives CATGTEEAQFF.

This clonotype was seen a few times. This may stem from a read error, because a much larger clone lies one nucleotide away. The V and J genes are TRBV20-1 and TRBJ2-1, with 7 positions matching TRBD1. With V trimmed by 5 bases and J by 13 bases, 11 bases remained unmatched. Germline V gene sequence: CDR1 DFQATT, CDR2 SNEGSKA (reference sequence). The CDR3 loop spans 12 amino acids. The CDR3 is CSAGTAQETQFF. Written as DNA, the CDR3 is TGCAGTGCTGGGACAGCACAAGAGACCCAGTTCTTC.

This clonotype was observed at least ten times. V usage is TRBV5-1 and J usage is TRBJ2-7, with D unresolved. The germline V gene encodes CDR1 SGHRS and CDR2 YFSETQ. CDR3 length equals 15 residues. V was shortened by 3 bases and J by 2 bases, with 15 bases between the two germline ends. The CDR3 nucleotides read TGCGCCAGCAGCTCCCAAGTGTCTACCACCTACGAGCAGTACTTC. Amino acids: CASSSQVSTTYEQYF.

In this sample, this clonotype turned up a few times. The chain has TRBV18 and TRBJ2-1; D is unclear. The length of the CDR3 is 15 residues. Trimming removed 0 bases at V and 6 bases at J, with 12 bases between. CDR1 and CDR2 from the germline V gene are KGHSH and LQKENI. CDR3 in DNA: TGTGCCAGCTCACCACCAAGTCTCCCAGGCAATGAGCAGTTCTTC. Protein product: CASSPPSLPGNEQFF. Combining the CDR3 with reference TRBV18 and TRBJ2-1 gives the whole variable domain NAGVMQNPRHLVRRRGQEARLRCSPMKGHSHVYWYRQLPEEGLKFMVYLQKENIIDESGMPKERFSAEFPKEGPSILRIQQVVRGDSAAYFCASSPPSLPGNEQFFGPGTRLTVL.

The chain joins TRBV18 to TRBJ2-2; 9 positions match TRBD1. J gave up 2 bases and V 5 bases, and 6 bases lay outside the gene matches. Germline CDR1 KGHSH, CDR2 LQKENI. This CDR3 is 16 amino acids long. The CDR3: CASSGGTGTNTGELFF. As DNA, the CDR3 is TGTGCCAGCTCAGGCGGGACAGGGACAAACACCGGGGAGCTGTTTTTT.

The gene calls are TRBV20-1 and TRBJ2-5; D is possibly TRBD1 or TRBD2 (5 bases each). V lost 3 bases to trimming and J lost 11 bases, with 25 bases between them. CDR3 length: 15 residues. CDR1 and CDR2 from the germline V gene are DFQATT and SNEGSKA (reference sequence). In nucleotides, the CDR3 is TGCAGTGCTAGCCACGGGGCAGACCCGGGACGTGGGCAGTACTTC. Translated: CSASHGADPGRGQYF.

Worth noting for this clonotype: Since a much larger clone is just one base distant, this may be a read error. The CDR3 loop reads CSATTSGEVETQYF. CDR3 coding DNA: TGCAGTGCTACAACTAGCGGGGAGGTAGAGACCCAGTACTTC. The rearrangement joins TRBV20-1 to TRBJ2-5, with 10 bases identical to TRBD2. The germline V gene has CDR1 DFQATT and CDR2 SNEGSKA (reference sequence). V was clipped by 4 bases and J by 4 bases; unmatched bases: 6. The CDR3 has 14 residues.

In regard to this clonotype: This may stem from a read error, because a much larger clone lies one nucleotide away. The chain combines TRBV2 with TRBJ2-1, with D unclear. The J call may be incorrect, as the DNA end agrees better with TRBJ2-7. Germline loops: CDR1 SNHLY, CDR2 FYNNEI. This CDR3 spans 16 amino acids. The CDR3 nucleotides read TGTGCCAGCACCTACAAGGGTTTAAGCTCCTACAATGAGCAGTACTTC. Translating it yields CASTYKGLSSYNEQYF.

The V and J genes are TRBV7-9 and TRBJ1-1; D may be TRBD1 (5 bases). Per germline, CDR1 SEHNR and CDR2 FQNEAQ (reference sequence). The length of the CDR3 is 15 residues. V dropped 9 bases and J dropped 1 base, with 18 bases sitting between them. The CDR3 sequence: CASSRHRGKNTEAFF. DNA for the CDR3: TGTGCCAGTAGCCGCCACCGGGGGAAGAACACTGAAGCTTTCTTT.

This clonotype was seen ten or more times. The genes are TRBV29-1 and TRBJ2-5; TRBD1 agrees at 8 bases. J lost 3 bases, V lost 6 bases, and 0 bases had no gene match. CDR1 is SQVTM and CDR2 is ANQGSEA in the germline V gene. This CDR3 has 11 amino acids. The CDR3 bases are TGCAGCGTGACAGGGGAAGAGACCCAGTACTTC. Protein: CSVTGEETQYF. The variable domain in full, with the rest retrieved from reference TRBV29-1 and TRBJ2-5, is SAVISQKPSRDICQRGTSLTIQCQVDSQVTMMFWYRQQPGQSLTLIATANQGSEATYESGFVIDKFPISRPNLTFSTLTVSNMSPEDSSIYLCSVTGEETQYFGPGTRLLVL.